The clone carrying this TCR beta chain appeared a few times. Its cognate antigen is unknown. Adults with ileal or ileocolonic Crohn's disease and an indication for resection were eligible. The sample belongs to a study of T cell repertoires in ileal Crohn's disease. Notes on the study in general: Compared with non-smokers, active smokers at surgery showed more clonal expansions. Every patient over 26.8% clonality showed endoscopic recurrence. Mucosal expansions were suggested to be mainly CD8 T cells.

Measured with immunoSEQ multiplex PCR; TCRdb has only the in-frame clones, and not every one. The table has some 11,000 clones, around 80% seen once. V lost 2 bases and J lost 2, with 11 bases in between. This CDR3 has 15 amino acids. Germline CDR1 reads MGHDK; CDR2 reads SYGVNS. The V and J genes are TRBV25-1 and TRBJ2-3; D is undetermined. This TCR came from an adult with Crohn's disease. The sequenced sample was ileal tissue. The CDR3 DNA reads as TGTGCCAGCAGTGAAACCCAGCGATCCACAGATACGCAGTATTTT. Translated, it gives CASSETQRSTDTQYF.